This T cell receptor beta chain is drawn from a study of T-cell memory formation after mild COVID-19 (dated by TCRdb to the early 2020s). Regarding the research as a whole: TCR sequence clusters from the two donors were found to be largely donor specific. Two young, previously healthy adult volunteers, one female and one male, were included in the cohort. In a couple of donors, T-cell clones that expanded and contracted after mild COVID-19 were tracked by sequencing TCRalpha and TCRbeta repertoires over time. Broad study findings and their caveats: Only a couple of mild cases were covered in the study, and larger cohorts including severe cases with pre-infection samples were considered necessary. Contracting CD4+ clones turned up mainly in the CM and EM memory subsets, whereas EMRA was where CD8+ clones were enriched. SARS-CoV-2 specificity of the second-wave clones peaking on day 37 was not confirmed. The detection of some responding clones in pre-infection memory suggests that pre-existing cross-reactive memory T cells joined the SARS-CoV-2 response. From day 15 to 85, contracting clones showed balanced CD4/CD8 phenotypes, whereas a second wave of clones that expanded from day 15 to 37 leaned towards CD4+.

The instrument given in TCRdb is Illumina NovaSeq 6000. Using 5'RACE with constant-segment primers, TCRalpha and TCRbeta cDNA libraries were constructed, with sample barcodes and unique molecular identifiers added in the process. RNA was extracted from every sample with Trizol reagent. Amplification of the libraries took two PCR steps, and the second step added a second sample barcode plus Illumina TruSeq adapters. Sequencing of libraries was performed on an Illumina NovaSeq with 2 x 150 bp paired-end reads. The published analysis was carried out like this. Reads were demultiplexed and collapsed into UMI-guided consensus sequences with migec v1.2.7. With mixcr v2.1.11, UMI consensuses were aligned to TRA and TRB V and J templates and assembled into clonotypes. Expanded or contracted clonotypes were those called significant by both edgeR and NoisET, with noise models trained on biological replicates. For edgeR calls, the cutoffs were a false discovery rate-adjusted p below 0.01 and a log2 fold-change threshold of 1. As an exploratory analysis of dynamics, PCA with hierarchical clustering was applied to max-normalized trajectories of the 1000 most abundant clonotypes. Separately sequenced CD4+ and CD8+ repertoires were used to assign the CD4 or CD8 phenotype of responding clones. Starting from the raw public reads, TCRdb applied fastp trimming at Q25, assembled clones with MiXCR and retained in-frame beta chains. Each CDR3 protein appears once, grouped with its most common genes and DNA. For this entry, the V and J calls and clone size follow TCRdb and not the study's own pipeline. The sample yields roughly 100,000 distinct CDR3 sequences; about a sixth were counted once. Clones ranked in the top ten supply approximately 28% of the sample.

Ficoll-Paque density gradient centrifugation was the method used to isolate PBMCs. A word on this clonotype: Its antigen is still unknown. No base-level quality is on record; no much larger clone is a single base apart.

CDR1 SGDLS and CDR2 YYNGEE were looked up in the germline V gene. V gives up 0 bases and J gives up 2 bases, and the segment between their germline ends measures 9 bases. The CDR3 has 14 amino acids, counting the end cysteine and phenylalanine. CDR3 DNA is the only sequence kept; it has 42 bases, read in frame from the first base. The sequence joins TRBV9 to TRBJ2-7; D gene: possibly TRBD1, on 5 matching bases. This receptor was obtained from an adult woman who had mild COVID-19 (a few samples of this study predate the infection). The sample titles of this study are shuffled in the database, so cell type and time point are left out; the donor was told from shared clones. Sequenced input: PBMCs or a T cell subset sorted from them (not recorded which). The DNA reads as follows: TGTGCCAGCAGCGTAGCAGGGAATCCCTACGAGCAGTACTTC. This encodes CASSVAGNPYEQYF.